This is a list of T cell receptor beta chains from one sample in a study of cytomegalovirus exposure and HLA in healthy donors. Assay used: immunoSEQ multiplex PCR; TCRdb lists only in-frame clones, some missing. The sample records a few hundred thousand clones, 88% being singletons. The sequencing input was PBMCs. These receptors were obtained from a woman between 18 and 29 years old in good health and CMV-seronegative. Both conserved end residues are part of each CDR3. A D gene is named only where the DNA matches it firmly. Only part of the rows carry a size: once, few, many, or a class if the clone is expanded.

cdr3_aa: CASRKYSRGGPEQETQYF
cdr3_nt: TGTGCCAGCAGAAAGTACTCTCGGGGAGGGCCGGAACAAGAGACCCAGTACTTC
v_call: TRBV28
d_call: TRBD2
j_call: TRBJ2-5
clone_size: .

cdr3_aa: CASSFNYGQGVEGYTF
cdr3_nt: TGTGCCAGCAGTTTCAATTACGGACAGGGGGTAGAGGGCTACACCTTC
v_call: TRBV5-4
d_call: TRBD1
j_call: TRBJ1-2
clone_size: .

cdr3_aa: CASSPRGLAGGYEQYF
cdr3_nt: TGTGCCAGCAGCCCCCGAGGACTAGCGGGAGGCTACGAGCAGTACTTC
v_call: TRBV6-6
d_call: TRBD2
j_call: TRBJ2-7
clone_size: .

cdr3_aa: CASSQREFYGYTF
cdr3_nt: TGTGCCAGCAGTCAGAGGGAGTTCTATGGCTACACCTTC
v_call: TRBV27
d_call: .
j_call: TRBJ1-2
clone_size: once

cdr3_aa: CASSLGGLETQYF
cdr3_nt: TGTGCCAGCAGCCTCGGGGGTCTGGAGACCCAGTACTTC
v_call: TRBV7-3
d_call: .
j_call: TRBJ2-5
clone_size: .

cdr3_aa: CASSLGGAENYGYTF
cdr3_nt: TGCGCCAGCAGCTTGGGAGGCGCAGAAAACTATGGCTACACCTTC
v_call: TRBV5-1
d_call: .
j_call: TRBJ1-2
clone_size: .

cdr3_aa: CASSATKGSGQSYNEQFF
cdr3_nt: TGTGCCAGCAGCGCAACGAAGGGCAGCGGACAGTCCTACAATGAGCAGTTCTTC
v_call: TRBV2
d_call: .
j_call: TRBJ2-1
clone_size: .

cdr3_aa: CASGGANYGYTF
cdr3_nt: TGTGCCTCCGGAGGGGCGAACTATGGCTACACCTTC
v_call: TRBV27
d_call: .
j_call: TRBJ1-2
clone_size: .

cdr3_aa: CASSQGSGGYNEQFF
cdr3_nt: TGCGCCAGCAGCCAGGGCAGCGGGGGCTACAATGAGCAGTTCTTC
v_call: TRBV4-1
d_call: TRBD2
j_call: TRBJ2-1
clone_size: .

cdr3_aa: CASTMGGGSSVPQHF
cdr3_nt: TGTGCCAGTACCATGGGGGGAGGGTCAAGTGTGCCCCAGCATTTT
v_call: TRBV19
d_call: .
j_call: TRBJ1-5
clone_size: .

cdr3_aa: CASSSTGNRREQYF
cdr3_nt: TGTGCCAGCAGCTCTACCGGGAACCGGCGAGAGCAGTACTTC
v_call: TRBV5-6
d_call: .
j_call: TRBJ2-7
clone_size: .

cdr3_aa: CASSLSFGSTEAFF
cdr3_nt: TGCGCCAGCAGCTTGTCTTTCGGTTCCACTGAAGCTTTCTTT
v_call: TRBV5-1
d_call: .
j_call: TRBJ1-1
clone_size: .

cdr3_aa: CASSIPHPGLAGPGTGEQFF
cdr3_nt: TGTGCCAGTAGTATCCCACATCCGGGACTAGCGGGACCTGGGACAGGTGAGCAGTTCTTC
v_call: TRBV19
d_call: TRBD2
j_call: TRBJ2-1
clone_size: once

cdr3_aa: CASRPRGGAGELFF
cdr3_nt: TGTGCCAGCAGACCCAGAGGGGGAGCCGGGGAGCTGTTTTTT
v_call: TRBV7-2
d_call: .
j_call: TRBJ2-2
clone_size: .

cdr3_aa: CASSTNRRDNYNEQFF
cdr3_nt: TGTGCCAGCAGCACCAACCGCCGGGACAACTACAATGAGCAGTTCTTC
v_call: TRBV28
d_call: .
j_call: TRBJ2-1
clone_size: .

cdr3_aa: CASSPRSSGSKEQYF
cdr3_nt: TGTGCCAGCAGCCCAAGGTCTAGCGGGAGTAAAGAGCAGTACTTC
v_call: TRBV7-2
d_call: TRBD2
j_call: TRBJ2-7
clone_size: .

cdr3_aa: CASSPDRASGNTIYF
cdr3_nt: TGTGCCAGCAGTCCAGACAGGGCTAGTGGAAACACCATATATTTT
v_call: TRBV6-1
d_call: TRBD1
j_call: TRBJ1-3
clone_size: .

cdr3_aa: CASSYGAGGYEQYF
cdr3_nt: TGTGCCAGCAGTTACGGGGCGGGAGGCTACGAGCAGTACTTC
v_call: TRBV6-5
d_call: TRBD2
j_call: TRBJ2-7
clone_size: .

cdr3_aa: CASSQGGGAGKGYTF
cdr3_nt: TGTGCCAGCAGCCAAGGAGGTGGGGCAGGGAAGGGCTACACCTTC
v_call: TRBV4-2
d_call: .
j_call: TRBJ1-2
clone_size: once

cdr3_aa: CSAKALAEQYF
cdr3_nt: TGCAGTGCTAAAGCTCTCGCCGAGCAGTACTTC
v_call: TRBV20-1
d_call: .
j_call: TRBJ2-7
clone_size: .

cdr3_aa: CASSGPGRENTEAFF
cdr3_nt: TGTGCCAGCAGCGGACCAGGGAGGGAAAACACTGAAGCTTTCTTT
v_call: TRBV5-6
d_call: .
j_call: TRBJ1-1
clone_size: .

cdr3_aa: CASSLESASLNEQFF
cdr3_nt: TGCGCCAGCAGCTTGGAATCGGCTAGTCTCAATGAGCAGTTCTTC
v_call: TRBV5-1
d_call: .
j_call: TRBJ2-1
clone_size: .

cdr3_aa: CASGTMAGAYEQYF
cdr3_nt: TGTGCCAGCGGAACTATGGCGGGGGCCTACGAGCAGTACTTC
v_call: TRBV27
d_call: TRBD2
j_call: TRBJ2-7
clone_size: .

cdr3_aa: CASSLTGQGAYQPQHF
cdr3_nt: TGTGCCAGCAGTTTAACCGGACAGGGGGCATACCAGCCCCAGCATTTT
v_call: TRBV27
d_call: TRBD1
j_call: TRBJ1-5
clone_size: .

cdr3_aa: CASSLSGRAEYEQFF
cdr3_nt: TGTGCCAGCAGCCTTAGCGGGAGGGCGGAGTACGAGCAGTTCTTC
v_call: TRBV5-6
d_call: TRBD2
j_call: TRBJ2-1
clone_size: .

cdr3_aa: CASRESRGNTIYF
cdr3_nt: TGTGCCAGCCGGGAGTCGAGGGGAAACACCATATATTTT
v_call: TRBV19
d_call: .
j_call: TRBJ1-3
clone_size: .

cdr3_aa: CASSLYLGRGGTDTQYF
cdr3_nt: TGTGCCAGCAGCCTATATCTCGGGAGGGGAGGCACAGATACGCAGTATTTT
v_call: TRBV28
d_call: TRBD2
j_call: TRBJ2-3
clone_size: .

cdr3_aa: CASSKWDRRDQETQYF
cdr3_nt: TGTGCCAGTAGTAAGTGGGACAGAAGGGACCAAGAGACCCAGTACTTC
v_call: TRBV19
d_call: TRBD1
j_call: TRBJ2-5
clone_size: .

cdr3_aa: CASSVGGGSGFGEQFF
cdr3_nt: TGTGCCAGCAGCGTAGGCGGCGGGAGTGGTTTTGGTGAGCAGTTCTTC
v_call: TRBV9
d_call: TRBD2
j_call: TRBJ2-1
clone_size: .

cdr3_aa: CASSPGSRFGELFF
cdr3_nt: TGTGCCAGCAGTCCCGGGTCTAGGTTCGGGGAGCTGTTTTTT
v_call: TRBV28
d_call: .
j_call: TRBJ2-2
clone_size: .

cdr3_aa: CASSQTPSGGHTGELFF
cdr3_nt: TGTGCCAGCAGCCAAACACCTAGCGGGGGACACACCGGGGAGCTGTTTTTT
v_call: TRBV11-2
d_call: TRBD2
j_call: TRBJ2-2
clone_size: .

cdr3_aa: CASSWSGKGTDTQYF
cdr3_nt: TGTGCCAGCAGCTGGAGCGGGAAGGGCACAGATACGCAGTATTTT
v_call: TRBV7-2
d_call: TRBD2
j_call: TRBJ2-3
clone_size: .

cdr3_aa: CASSVDSNYGYTF
cdr3_nt: TGTGCCAGCAGTGTGGACAGTAACTATGGCTACACCTTC
v_call: TRBV2
d_call: .
j_call: TRBJ1-2
clone_size: .

cdr3_aa: CASSEEAGINYGYTF
cdr3_nt: TGTGCCAGCAGTGAAGAGGCAGGGATTAACTATGGCTACACCTTC
v_call: TRBV6-1
d_call: .
j_call: TRBJ1-2
clone_size: .

cdr3_aa: CATGRGEAYEQYF
cdr3_nt: TGTGCCACTGGGAGGGGGGAAGCCTACGAGCAGTACTTC
v_call: TRBV2
d_call: .
j_call: TRBJ2-7
clone_size: .

cdr3_aa: CASSSGTNEQFF
cdr3_nt: TGTGCCAGTTCTAGCGGGACGAATGAGCAGTTCTTC
v_call: TRBV6-1
d_call: TRBD2
j_call: TRBJ2-1
clone_size: .

cdr3_aa: CASSLFASGSTYEQYF
cdr3_nt: TGTGCCAGCAGCTTGTTCGCTAGCGGGAGTACCTACGAGCAGTACTTC
v_call: TRBV5-4
d_call: TRBD2
j_call: TRBJ2-7
clone_size: .

cdr3_aa: CASSSGVRTGELFF
cdr3_nt: TGTGCCAGCAGTAGCGGGGTGCGGACCGGGGAGCTGTTTTTT
v_call: TRBV28
d_call: TRBD2
j_call: TRBJ2-2
clone_size: .

cdr3_aa: CASSRHRVASTEAFF
cdr3_nt: TGTGCCAGCAGTCGCCACAGGGTGGCGAGCACTGAAGCTTTCTTT
v_call: TRBV6-5
d_call: .
j_call: TRBJ1-1
clone_size: .

cdr3_aa: CASSLAGSYEQYF
cdr3_nt: TGTGCCAGCAGCTTGGCGGGATCCTACGAGCAGTACTTC
v_call: TRBV5-4
d_call: .
j_call: TRBJ2-7
clone_size: .

cdr3_aa: CAIREGGRADTQYF
cdr3_nt: TGTGCCATCCGAGAAGGAGGGCGGGCAGATACGCAGTATTTT
v_call: TRBV27
d_call: .
j_call: TRBJ2-3
clone_size: once

cdr3_aa: CASSLVGGGEQYF
cdr3_nt: TGTGCCAGCAGCTTAGTCGGGGGGGGCGAGCAGTACTTC
v_call: TRBV11-3
d_call: TRBD2
j_call: TRBJ2-7
clone_size: .

cdr3_aa: CASSLNPDRGRSEQYF
cdr3_nt: TGCGCCAGCAGCTTGAATCCCGACAGGGGGCGCAGCGAGCAGTACTTC
v_call: TRBV5-1
d_call: TRBD1
j_call: TRBJ2-7
clone_size: .

cdr3_aa: CASSLETGHYGYTF
cdr3_nt: TGTGCCAGCAGCTTGGAAACAGGACACTATGGCTACACCTTC
v_call: TRBV5-6
d_call: .
j_call: TRBJ1-2
clone_size: .

cdr3_aa: CASTPAGSFYEQYF
cdr3_nt: TGTGCCAGCACCCCAGCGGGCTCATTCTACGAGCAGTACTTC
v_call: TRBV28
d_call: .
j_call: TRBJ2-7
clone_size: .

cdr3_aa: CAIRGDGTEAFF
cdr3_nt: TGTGCCATCAGAGGGGATGGCACTGAAGCTTTCTTT
v_call: TRBV10-3
d_call: .
j_call: TRBJ1-1
clone_size: .

cdr3_aa: CASSYLASGEQFF
cdr3_nt: TGTGCCAGCAGCTATTTAGCGTCTGGGGAGCAGTTCTTC
v_call: TRBV5-5
d_call: .
j_call: TRBJ2-1
clone_size: .

cdr3_aa: CASSTGSSYEQYF
cdr3_nt: TGTGCCAGCAGTACGGGTAGCTCCTACGAGCAGTACTTC
v_call: TRBV6-5
d_call: .
j_call: TRBJ2-7
clone_size: .

cdr3_aa: CASSEEALAGDSYEQYF
cdr3_nt: TGTGCCAGCAGTGAAGAGGCGCTAGCGGGGGACTCCTACGAGCAGTACTTC
v_call: TRBV2
d_call: TRBD2
j_call: TRBJ2-7
clone_size: .

cdr3_aa: CASSVHMTEETQYF
cdr3_nt: TGTGCCAGCAGTGTACATATGACAGAGGAGACCCAGTACTTC
v_call: TRBV28
d_call: .
j_call: TRBJ2-5
clone_size: .

cdr3_aa: CASRGQPDYGYTF
cdr3_nt: TGCGCCAGCAGGGGGCAGCCCGACTATGGCTACACCTTC
v_call: TRBV4-1
d_call: .
j_call: TRBJ1-2
clone_size: .

cdr3_aa: CATSRGDRDTEAFF
cdr3_nt: TGTGCCACCAGCAGAGGTGACAGGGACACTGAAGCTTTCTTT
v_call: TRBV15
d_call: TRBD1
j_call: TRBJ1-1
clone_size: .

cdr3_aa: CASSESTGGTDTQYF
cdr3_nt: TGTGCCAGCAGTGAATCGACAGGGGGTACAGATACGCAGTATTTT
v_call: TRBV25-1
d_call: TRBD1
j_call: TRBJ2-3
clone_size: .

cdr3_aa: CASSLVGLHTGELFF
cdr3_nt: TGCGCCAGCAGCTTGGTAGGACTACACACCGGGGAGCTGTTTTTT
v_call: TRBV5-1
d_call: .
j_call: TRBJ2-2
clone_size: .

cdr3_aa: CASSQAGTSRGEQFF
cdr3_nt: TGTGCCAGCAGCCAAGCCGGGACTAGCCGGGGTGAGCAGTTCTTC
v_call: TRBV14
d_call: TRBD2
j_call: TRBJ2-1
clone_size: once

cdr3_aa: CASSLDSGETQYF
cdr3_nt: TGTGCCAGCAGCCTCGACAGTGGGGAGACCCAGTACTTC
v_call: TRBV9
d_call: .
j_call: TRBJ2-5
clone_size: once

cdr3_aa: CASSQASNEKLFF
cdr3_nt: TGCGCCAGCAGCCAAGCGAGTAATGAAAAACTGTTTTTT
v_call: TRBV4-3
d_call: .
j_call: TRBJ1-4
clone_size: .